The 18 T cell receptor beta chains below come from one sample, sequenced in a study of long-term antiretroviral therapy in people with HIV. Survey-level immunoSEQ v3.0 assays were run. Method: immunoSEQ multiplex PCR; TCRdb's copy keeps in-frame clones and lacks some. This sample yields roughly 18,000 clones, of which about 78% are seen a single time; 13% to 15% belongs to the top ten. Sequenced here: unsorted PBMCs, sampled 2.9 years after starting antiretroviral therapy. All receptors derive from a woman aged 25 to 39 with HIV.

This chain uses TRBV5-1 with TRBJ2-3, with 11 bases that match TRBD2. There are 17 residues in the CDR3. V gave up 2 bases and J gave up 0 bases; unmatched junction bases: 5. The germline V gene has CDR1 SGHRS and CDR2 YFSETQ. The DNA for the CDR3 is TGCGCCAGCAGCTTCCTAGCGGGGGGCCCGAGCACAGATACGCAGTATTTT. It specifies CASSFLAGGPSTDTQYF.

The chain joins TRBV19 to TRBJ1-2; 8 bases agree with TRBD1. CDR3 length equals 14 residues. Trimming removed 7 bases from V and 3 bases from J; junction bases left unmatched: 7. The V gene's germline CDR1 is LNHDA and CDR2 SQIVND (reference sequence). Here the CDR3 reads CASTRQGLYYGYTF. In nucleotides, the CDR3 is TGTGCCAGTACTAGACAGGGGCTCTACTATGGCTACACCTTC. Using reference TRBV19 and TRBJ1-2 for the parts outside the CDR3, the full variable domain is DGGITQSPKYLFRKEGQNVTLSCEQNLNHDAMYWYRQDPGQGLRLIYYSQIVNDFQKGDIAEGYSVSREKKESFPLTVTSAQKNPTAFYLCASTRQGLYYGYTFGSGTRLTVV.

V is TRBV2 and J is TRBJ1-1, with D possibly matching TRBD1 (6 bases). The germline gives CDR1 SNHLY, CDR2 FYNNEI. V lost 3 bases and J 4 bases, leaving 12 bases between the germline ends. CDR3 length equals 14 residues. For the CDR3, the DNA is TGTGCCAGCAGTGAGGGGGCTCGAGGCACTGAAGCTTTCTTT. This codes for CASSEGARGTEAFF.

This CDR3 is CASSRASSYNEQFF. The CDR3 DNA reads TGTGCCAGTAGTAGGGCGAGCAGCTACAATGAGCAGTTCTTC. The gene calls are TRBV19 and TRBJ2-1; D not certain. Per the germline V gene, CDR1 is LNHDA and CDR2 is SQIVND (reference sequence). This CDR3 spans 14 amino acids. Trimming left V 4 bases short and J 3 bases short, with 10 bases between.

This clone has just one count. The chain joins TRBV29-1 to TRBJ2-7; D may be TRBD2 (6 bases). The germline gives CDR1 SQVTM, CDR2 ANQGSEA. The CDR3 extends over 16 amino acids. V gave up 1 base and J gave up 0 bases, with 16 bases separating them. In DNA, the CDR3 is TGCAGCGTTGAAGGGGGGGTGGAGGGGACCTCCTACGAGCAGTACTTC. Protein product: CSVEGGVEGTSYEQYF.

The V and J genes are TRBV5-1 and TRBJ2-2, with 7 bases fitting TRBD1. With 4 bases clipped from V and 0 bases from J, the junction kept 3 bases outside the gene matches. Germline-derived CDR1 and CDR2 are SGHRS and YFSETQ. The CDR3 has 15 residues. Written as DNA, the CDR3 is TGCGCCAGCAGCACAGGGGACCCGAACACCGGGGAGCTGTTTTTT. Protein product: CASSTGDPNTGELFF.

This chain uses TRBV5-1 with TRBJ2-1; unclear D gene. Germline V gene lookup returns CDR1 SGHRS and CDR2 YFSETQ. Trimming pared 0 bases from V and 3 bases from J, leaving 7 bases between. The CDR3 length is 14 residues. The DNA of the CDR3 is TGCGCCAGCAGCTTGGCGATACTCTACAATGAGCAGTTCTTC. Translated: CASSLAILYNEQFF.

The V call is TRBV27, the J call TRBJ2-5; possible D gene TRBD1, 6 bases. The CDR3 extends over 14 amino acids. Germline CDR1 is MNHEY and CDR2 is SMNVEV (reference sequence). V gave up 8 bases and J gave up 1 base, with 14 bases separating them. CDR3 bases: TGTGCCAGCTCCTGGGGGACACCCCAAGAGACCCAGTACTTC. Its protein product is CASSWGTPQETQYF.

This clone has a handful of counts. The chain couples TRBV6-5 to TRBJ1-5, with D unclear. CDR1 MNHEY and CDR2 SVGAGI come from the germline V gene. Trimming stripped 6 bases from V and 3 bases from J, with 15 bases between. The CDR3 has 15 residues. The CDR3 loop is CASSTLRAPNQPQHF. The CDR3, as DNA: TGTGCCAGCAGCACCCTAAGAGCTCCCAATCAGCCCCAGCATTTT.

This clone was seen a handful of times. The J gene is TRBJ2-3, the V gene TRBV5-6, with TRBD2 matching 9 bases. The CDR3 contains 16 residues. CDR1 is SGHDT and CDR2 is YYEEEE in the germline V gene. V lost 0 bases and J lost 5; bases outside the gene matches: 7. The CDR3: CASSLGRGGIEDTQYF. For the CDR3, the DNA is TGTGCCAGCAGCTTGGGGCGGGGGGGCATCGAAGATACGCAGTATTTT.

The chain uses TRBV2 and TRBJ1-2; D is unresolved. Trimming took off 6 bases at V and 4 bases at J, with 15 bases between the two ends. The CDR3 contains 14 residues. The germline gives CDR1 SNHLY, CDR2 FYNNEI. CDR3 nucleotides: TGTGCCAGCAGCTATGATCCGGGGATCTATGGCTACACCTTC. Protein sequence: CASSYDPGIYGYTF.

This rearrangement joins TRBV10-2 to TRBJ2-5, with D possibly TRBD1 on 6 matching bases. The CDR3 is 17 residues long. Trimming removed 2 bases from V and 1 base from J, with 17 bases in between. The germline gives CDR1 WSHSY, CDR2 SAAADI. CDR3 sequence reads: CASSERGSGYRQETQYF. For the CDR3, the DNA is TGCGCCAGCAGTGAGAGGGGGTCGGGGTACCGCCAAGAGACCCAGTACTTC.

This chain connects TRBV6-1 to TRBJ2-7; the D gene is possibly TRBD1 (5 bases). The CDR3 is 12 amino acids. Trimming cost V 1 base and J 12 bases, with 13 bases left between them. Germline-derived CDR1 and CDR2 are MNHNS and SASEGT. DNA for the CDR3: TGTGCCAGCAGTGAAGGGACACTGAGGCCGTACGTC. Translation: CASSEGTLRPYV.

This sequence joins TRBV9 and TRBJ2-5; D may be TRBD2 (6 bases). Germline V gives CDR1 SGDLS, CDR2 YYNGEE. The CDR3 is 16 residues long. V was clipped by 1 base and J by 0 bases, with 13 bases between them. In DNA, the CDR3 is TGTGCCAGCAGCGTACGCGGAGGGAGGAACCAAGAGACCCAGTACTTC. This translates into CASSVRGGRNQETQYF. Full variable domain (remainder filled in from reference TRBV9 and TRBJ2-5): DSGVTQTPKHLITATGQRVTLRCSPRSGDLSVYWYQQSLDQGLQFLIQYYNGEERAKGNILERFSAQQFPDLHSELNLSSLELGDSALYFCASSVRGGRNQETQYFGPGTRLLVL.

This clone was seen a few times. The V call is TRBV7-2, the J call TRBJ2-1; D is possibly TRBD1 (6 bases). This CDR3 spans 15 amino acids. The V gene lost 6 bases and the J gene lost 4 bases, with 16 bases spanning the gap. Germline V gene sequence: CDR1 SGHTA, CDR2 FQGNSA. This chain's CDR3 is CASRGAGVSYNEQFF. Written as DNA, the CDR3 is TGTGCCAGCAGGGGGGCGGGTGTTTCTTACAATGAGCAGTTCTTC.

A few counts support this clone. This sequence joins TRBV10-3 and TRBJ2-1, with D perhaps assigned TRBD1 or TRBD2 (5 bases each). The germline CDR1 and CDR2 sequences are ENHRY and SYGVKD. This CDR3 region has 14 residues. The V end lost 2 bases, the J end lost 8 bases, and 13 bases lay between the germline ends. CDR3: CAISEVGTRDEQFF. For the CDR3, the DNA is TGTGCCATCAGTGAGGTTGGGACCAGAGATGAGCAGTTCTTC.

This sequence joins TRBV29-1 and TRBJ2-5, with D uncertain. The length of the CDR3 is 10 residues. V lost 1 base and J lost 6, with 3 bases in between. From germline, CDR1 is SQVTM and CDR2 ANQGSEA. CDR3 nucleotide sequence: TGCAGCGTTGAAGCCCAGACCCAGTACTTC. This codes for CSVEAQTQYF.

In this sample, this clone turned up once. This sequence joins TRBV19 and TRBJ2-1; TRBD1 might be the D (7 bases). Trimming pared 8 bases from V and 6 bases from J, leaving 8 bases between. CDR1 and CDR2 (germline): LNHDA, SQIVND (reference sequence). The CDR3 covers 11 residues. In DNA form, the CDR3 reads TGTGCCAGTCAGGGGGGCAATGAGCAGTTCTTC. This encodes CASQGGNEQFF.